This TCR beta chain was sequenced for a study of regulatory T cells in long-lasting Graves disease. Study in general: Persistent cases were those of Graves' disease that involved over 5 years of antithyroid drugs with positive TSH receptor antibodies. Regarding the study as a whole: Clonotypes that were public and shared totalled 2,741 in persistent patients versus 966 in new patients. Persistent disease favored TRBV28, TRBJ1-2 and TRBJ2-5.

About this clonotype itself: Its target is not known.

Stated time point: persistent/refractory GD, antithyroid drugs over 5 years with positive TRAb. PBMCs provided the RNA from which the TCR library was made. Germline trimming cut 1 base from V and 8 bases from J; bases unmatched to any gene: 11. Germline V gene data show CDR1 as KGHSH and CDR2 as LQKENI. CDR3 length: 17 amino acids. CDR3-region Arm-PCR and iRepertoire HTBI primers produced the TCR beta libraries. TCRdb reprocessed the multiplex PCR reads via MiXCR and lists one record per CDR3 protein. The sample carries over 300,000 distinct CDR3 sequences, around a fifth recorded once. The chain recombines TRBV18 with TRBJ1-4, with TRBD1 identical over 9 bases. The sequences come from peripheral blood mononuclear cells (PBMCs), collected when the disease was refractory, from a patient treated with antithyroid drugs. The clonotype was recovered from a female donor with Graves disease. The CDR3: CASSPLKTGGLGEKLFF. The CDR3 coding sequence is TGTGCCAGCTCACCACTAAAAACAGGGGGCTTAGGAGAAAAACTGTTTTTT.